Listed here are 14 T cell receptor beta chains from one sample, sequenced in a study of cytomegalovirus exposure and HLA in healthy donors listed by TCRdb under 2017. The method was the immunoSEQ multiplex PCR assay. For the multiplex PCR, a mixture combining 60 forward primers for TCR Vbeta segments and 13 reverse primers for TCR Jbeta segments was used. The table was pulled from immuneACCESS by TCRdb, which kept in-frame rearrangements only. Such tables lose some clones; where checked, under half of the loss comes from unresolved V genes, and the rest has no known cause. In this sample's table one finds some 110,000 clones. Around 2.2% of the sample is taken by the ten largest. Sequenced input: PBMCs. The receptor set was obtained from a man in his forties or fifties in good health and CMV-seronegative.

The rearrangement joins TRBV2 to TRBJ2-7; weak D call: TRBD1 (6 bases). The CDR3 length is 14 residues. V lost 8 bases and J lost 0, with 14 bases in between. Germline assignment: CDR1 SNHLY and CDR2 FYNNEI. CDR3 in DNA: TGTGCCAGCTTAACAGGGTCGGGCTCCTACGAGCAGTACTTC. Translating gives CASLTGSGSYEQYF.

V gene TRBV6-1 combines with J gene TRBJ1-4; D is undetermined. The V and J ends lost 8 bases and 0 bases respectively, with 10 bases between them. The CDR3 spans 14 residues. The germline gives CDR1 MNHNS, CDR2 SASEGT. The CDR3, as DNA: TGTGCCAGCGTATACAGCTCAACTAATGAAAAACTGTTTTTT. This codes for CASVYSSTNEKLFF.

The chain links TRBV5-1 to TRBJ2-5, with a weak D call TRBD2 (7 bases). Germline CDR1 SGHRS, CDR2 YFSETQ. The V end lost 4 bases, the J end lost 5 bases, and 21 bases lay between the germline ends. This CDR3 is 16 amino acids long. DNA for the CDR3: TGCGCCAGCAGCCCGGGGGGACAATCTGGGGCTGAGACCCAGTACTTC. Its translation is CASSPGGQSGAETQYF.

The chain is built from TRBV25-1 and TRBJ2-7, with 7 bases fitting TRBD1. V lost 8 bases to trimming and J lost 3 bases; unmatched junction nucleotides: 7. This CDR3 contains 13 residues. Germline V gene sequence: CDR1 MGHDK, CDR2 SYGVNS. CDR3 amino acids: CASVRQGVYEQYF. In DNA, the CDR3 is TGTGCCAGCGTACGACAGGGAGTCTACGAGCAGTACTTC.

The genes are TRBV9 and TRBJ2-5, with TRBD2 matching 7 bases. CDR3 length: 15 amino acids. Germline V gene lookup returns CDR1 SGDLS and CDR2 YYNGEE. V was clipped by 0 bases and J by 2 bases; unmatched bases: 4. CDR3: CASSVGWGGQETQYF. In DNA, the CDR3 is TGTGCCAGCAGCGTAGGTTGGGGGGGACAAGAGACCCAGTACTTC.

J is TRBJ1-1 and V is TRBV10-1; no reliable D call. CDR3 length equals 13 residues. Germline-derived CDR1 and CDR2 are WNHNN and SYGVQD (reference sequence). V gave up 7 bases and J gave up 1 base, with 10 bases separating them. The DNA of the CDR3 is TGCGCCAGCACGTCTGGCGGGAACACTGAAGCTTTCTTT. It yields the protein CASTSGGNTEAFF.

V usage is TRBV10-1 and J usage is TRBJ1-5, with TRBD1 matching over 7 bases. J lost 6 bases, V lost 4 bases, and 12 bases had no gene match. The CDR3 length is 16 residues. CDR1 is WNHNN and CDR2 is SYGVQD in the germline V gene (reference sequence). The CDR3 coding sequence is TGCGCCAGCAGTGGCCTCAGGGGGATTCAGGGTCAGCCCCAGCATTTT. Translation gives CASSGLRGIQGQPQHF.

The rearrangement joins TRBV30 to TRBJ1-1, with a tentative D call TRBD1 (5 bases). With 0 bases removed from V and 11 bases from J, the gap between germline ends came to 16 bases. This CDR3 is 13 amino acids long. Germline V gene data show CDR1 as GTSNPN and CDR2 as SVGIG (reference sequence). The CDR3 nucleotides read TGTGCCTGGAGTGTCCAGGGCTCCCCTAGGGCTTTCTTT. It translates to CAWSVQGSPRAFF.

The chain is built from TRBV9 and TRBJ2-5; D perhaps matches TRBD2 (6 bases). This CDR3 spans 13 amino acids. Trimming left V 0 bases short and J 3 bases short, with 6 bases between. Germline CDR1 reads SGDLS; CDR2 reads YYNGEE. For the CDR3, the DNA is TGTGCCAGCAGCGTAGGGGGGGAAGAGACCCAGTACTTC. Its translation: CASSVGGEETQYF.

This sequence joins TRBV4-3 and TRBJ2-5, with TRBD1 matching 9 bases. The CDR3 totals 17 residues. Germline assignment: CDR1 LGHNA and CDR2 YSLEER. Trimming cost V 0 bases and J 4 bases; bases outside gene matches: 9. CDR3 residues: CASSQDLQGAGRETQYF. In nucleotides, the CDR3 is TGCGCCAGCAGCCAAGATTTACAGGGGGCTGGGCGAGAGACCCAGTACTTC.

The chain uses TRBV5-1 and TRBJ2-3; 8 nucleotides align to TRBD1. J was trimmed by 0 bases and V by 0 bases; bases with no gene match: 3. This CDR3 has 16 amino acids. CDR1 SGHRS and CDR2 YFSETQ come from the germline V gene. The CDR3 loop reads CASSLGQGFSTDTQYF. CDR3 DNA: TGCGCCAGCAGCTTGGGACAGGGGTTTAGCACAGATACGCAGTATTTT.

This chain uses TRBV5-6 with TRBJ2-6; D is uncertain. The CDR3 totals 15 residues. Between the trimmed V and J ends, which lost 4 bases and 0 bases, there was a span of 8 bases. Germline V CDR1 and CDR2: SGHDT, YYEEEE. The CDR3 region is CASSPTLSGANVLTF. In DNA form, the CDR3 reads TGTGCCAGCAGCCCGACTCTCTCTGGGGCCAACGTCCTGACTTTC.

The chain combines TRBV11-3 with TRBJ2-1; weak D call: TRBD1 (6 bases). V was trimmed by 5 bases and J by 4 bases, leaving 15 bases between them. CDR1 and CDR2 (germline): SGHNT, YENEEA. The length of the CDR3 is 15 residues. The CDR3 region is CASSRRTANYNEQFF. The DNA for the CDR3 is TGTGCCAGCAGCCGCCGGACAGCCAATTACAATGAGCAGTTCTTC.

The chain carries TRBV7-6 and TRBJ1-2; 12 positions agree with TRBD1. The germline V gene encodes CDR1 SGHVS and CDR2 FNYEAQ. Trimming cost V 5 bases and J 5 bases; bases outside gene matches: 6. This CDR3 is 15 amino acids long. CDR3 loop: CASSPGTGGVYGYTF. CDR3 coding DNA: TGTGCCAGCAGCCCAGGGACAGGGGGCGTTTATGGCTACACCTTC.